The rows below give T cell receptor beta chains drawn from one sample of a study of shared T cell receptors in the human thymus. Sequenced by immunoSEQ multiplex PCR; TCRdb stores in-frame clones only, minus some. This sample yields approximately 730,000 clones, of which roughly 88% are seen a single time; 0.0095% to 0.011% belongs to the top ten. This sample also appeared in a second study, on human thymus T cells.

Sequences were obtained from thymocytes. The source of these receptors is a girl under three years old with a congenital heart defect. CDR3s include the opening cysteine and the closing phenylalanine or tryptophan. D genes are given only for firm matches. Clone sizes are given selectively: once, few, many, or a class where the clone is expanded.

d_call	clone_size	v_call	j_call	cdr3_nt	cdr3_aa
NA	NA	TRBV6-1	TRBJ1-4	TGTGCCAGCAGTGACCAGACCGGGGGGCCAAGGGAGCGAAATGAAAAACTGTTTTTT	CASSDQTGGPRERNEKLFF
NA	NA	TRBV14	TRBJ2-5	TGTGCCAGCAGCCTTCACAGGAACTATCAAGAGACCCAGTACTTC	CASSLHRNYQETQYF
TRBD1	NA	TRBV2	TRBJ1-3	TGTGCCAGCAGCGGGACAGCCTCTGGAAACACCATATATTTT	CASSGTASGNTIYF
NA	NA	TRBV19	TRBJ1-2	TGTGCCAGTAGTATGGTTTCGGTCTATGGCTACACCTTC	CASSMVSVYGYTF
NA	once	TRBV27	TRBJ1-2	TGTGCCAGCAGTTTATCTGTGTGTGAGGGTTGCGAAGATGCCTACACCTTC	CASSLSVCEGCEDAYTF
NA	once	TRBV7-6	TRBJ2-3	TGTGCCAGCAGCTTAGCCAGAGTGGGGGCGCGAAATGGCACAGATACGCAGTATTTT	CASSLARVGARNGTDTQYF
NA	NA	TRBV5-6	TRBJ2-5	TGTGCCAGCAGCGATCGTTGGGCACCCCAAGAGACCCAGTACTTC	CASSDRWAPQETQYF
TRBD2	NA	TRBV9	TRBJ2-3	TGTGCCAGCAGCCCCCAAGCGGGGGGGCCTGGAGATACGCAGTATTTT	CASSPQAGGPGDTQYF
NA	NA	TRBV4-1	TRBJ1-5	TGCGCCAGCAGCCACGAACAGGCGGGCAATCAGCCCCAGCATTTT	CASSHEQAGNQPQHF
TRBD1	NA	TRBV5-6	TRBJ2-7	TGTGCCAGCAGCTTGGGATGGGACAGCTATTACGAGCAGTACTTC	CASSLGWDSYYEQYF
NA	NA	TRBV7-9	TRBJ1-2	TGTGCCAGCACGCCAACCAGGACTCACTATGGCTACACCTTC	CASTPTRTHYGYTF
NA	NA	TRBV11-2	TRBJ2-5	TGTGCCAGCAGCTCCGGGCGGGACGAGACCCAGTACTTC	CASSSGRDETQYF